The 11 T cell receptor beta chains listed next were all sequenced from one sample in a study of T-cell reconstitution after alpha-beta-depleted transplantation in children. A TCRbeta library incorporating unique molecular identifiers was prepared. MiXCR, applied by TCRdb to the PCR reads, yields one record per CDR3 protein. The table has about 500,000 distinct CDR3 sequences, 32% seen once. The sequencing here drew on PBMCs from the stem cell graft donor, taken from the stem cell graft. All receptors come from a human donor who donated a stem cell graft to a child with aplastic anemia.

The rearrangement joins TRBV3-1 to TRBJ1-4; TRBD1 matches 12 bases. The CDR3 is 16 residues long. The trim removed 6 bases at V and 11 bases at J, leaving 13 bases unmatched. CDR1 LGHDT and CDR2 YNNKEL come from the germline V gene (reference sequence). The CDR3 nucleotides are TGTGCCAGCAGTTGGGACAGGGGGCGCGAATTCGGGAAACTGTTTTTT. Protein product: CASSWDRGREFGKLFF.

This clonotype was detected only a few times. This rearrangement joins TRBV28 to TRBJ2-2; no firm D call. The CDR3 runs 16 residues. Looked up from germline, CDR1 is MDHEN and CDR2 is SYDVKM. V was pared by 2 bases and J by 4 bases, with 14 bases between. The CDR3 nucleotides read TGTGCCAGCAGTTTACACCCCTGGGCGAGCACCGGGGAGCTGTTTTTT. This codes for CASSLHPWASTGELFF.

This chain joins TRBV19 and TRBJ1-5; D possibly corresponds to TRBD1 (6 bases). Germline CDR1 is LNHDA and CDR2 is SQIVND (reference sequence). With 7 bases removed from V and 4 bases from J, the gap between germline ends came to 14 bases. This CDR3 has 14 residues. CDR3 bases: TGTGCCAGTACCCTGAGGGGGGCGAATCAGCCCCAGCATTTT. Protein: CASTLRGANQPQHF.

This clonotype showed up just a few times. The rearrangement joins TRBV11-3 to TRBJ2-2; 7 bases are shared with TRBD2. With 5 bases clipped from V and 3 bases from J, the junction kept 12 bases outside the gene matches. The CDR3 extends over 17 amino acids. CDR1 and CDR2 from the germline V gene are SGHNT and YENEEA. CDR3 nucleotide sequence: TGTGCCAGCAGCCCCCGGGAGGTAGCGGCAGACACCGGGGAGCTGTTTTTT. Amino acid sequence: CASSPREVAADTGELFF.

V is TRBV19 and J is TRBJ2-5; D assignment may be TRBD1 or TRBD2 (5 bases each). Trimming removed 7 bases from V and 7 bases from J, with 13 bases in between. From germline, CDR1 is LNHDA and CDR2 SQIVND (reference sequence). The CDR3 contains 12 residues. The CDR3 DNA is TGTGCCAGTAACCGGGGCTTTGGGACCCAGTACTTC. This translates into CASNRGFGTQYF.

This clonotype has a single count. The genes are TRBV14 and TRBJ2-6; perhaps TRBD1 as D (5 bases). Between the trimmed V and J ends, which lost 3 bases and 2 bases, there was a span of 17 bases. This CDR3 region has 18 residues. CDR1 is SGHDN and CDR2 is FVKESK in the germline V gene. The CDR3 loop reads CASSQVARASPGANVLTF. For the CDR3, the DNA is TGTGCCAGCAGCCAGGTGGCCAGGGCCTCACCTGGGGCCAACGTCCTGACTTTC. The variable domain in full, with the rest retrieved from reference TRBV14 and TRBJ2-6, is EAGVTQFPSHSVIEKGQTVTLRCDPISGHDNLYWYRRVMGKEIKFLLHFVKESKQDESGMPNNRFLAERTGGTYSTLKVQPAELEDSGVYFCASSQVARASPGANVLTFGAGSRLTVL.

This clonotype has only a few counts. This chain uses TRBV5-5 with TRBJ1-1; no clear D gene. Per the germline V gene, CDR1 is SGHKS and CDR2 is YYEKEE (reference sequence). V was cut by 3 bases and J by 0 bases, with 12 bases left in between. The CDR3 length is 15 residues. In DNA, the CDR3 is TGTGCCAGCAGCTACGGGGTCCAATTGAACACTGAAGCTTTCTTT. Its translation: CASSYGVQLNTEAFF.

The chain employs TRBV5-1 and TRBJ2-7; 9 nucleotides match TRBD1. J lost 4 bases, V lost 0 bases, and 5 bases had no gene match. The germline V gene has CDR1 SGHRS and CDR2 YFSETQ. The CDR3 has 15 amino acids. The CDR3 protein is CASSLATGGDYEQYV. CDR3 in DNA: TGCGCCAGCAGCTTGGCCACAGGGGGCGATTACGAGCAGTACGTC.

CDR3 bases: TGTGCCAGCAGCTTTCGGTACCGCGGGGGCGAGCAGTACTTC. This encodes CASSFRYRGGEQYF. The chain has TRBV5-6 and TRBJ2-7; 7 nucleotides align to TRBD2. The CDR3 length is 14 residues. V was clipped by 2 bases and J by 6 bases; unmatched bases: 8. The germline V gene encodes CDR1 SGHDT and CDR2 YYEEEE. The complete variable domain, with remaining parts taken from reference TRBV5-6 and TRBJ2-7, reads DAGVTQSPTHLIKTRGQQVTLRCSPKSGHDTVSWYQQALGQGPQFIFQYYEEEERQRGNFPDRFSGHQFPNYSSELNVNALLLGDSALYLCASSFRYRGGEQYFGPGTRLTVT.

The DNA of the CDR3 is TGTGCCAGCAGCTTAGCGACTAGCGGGAGGGCCTTCTCCTACAATGAGCAGTTCTTC. Translating it yields CASSLATSGRAFSYNEQFF. The chain recombines TRBV7-2 with TRBJ2-1, with TRBD2 matching 14 bases. Germline assignment: CDR1 SGHTA and CDR2 FQGNSA. The trim removed 0 bases at V and 0 bases at J, leaving 4 bases unmatched. The CDR3 totals 19 residues.

V is TRBV5-1 and J is TRBJ2-3; D tentatively reads TRBD1 or TRBD2 (5 bases each). Germline V lookup: CDR1 SGHRS, CDR2 YFSETQ. This CDR3 spans 16 amino acids. With 4 bases removed from V and 1 base from J, the gap between germline ends came to 16 bases. The CDR3 sequence is CASSPGTGFGTDTQYF. The CDR3 DNA reads TGCGCCAGCAGCCCTGGGACGGGATTCGGCACAGATACGCAGTATTTT.